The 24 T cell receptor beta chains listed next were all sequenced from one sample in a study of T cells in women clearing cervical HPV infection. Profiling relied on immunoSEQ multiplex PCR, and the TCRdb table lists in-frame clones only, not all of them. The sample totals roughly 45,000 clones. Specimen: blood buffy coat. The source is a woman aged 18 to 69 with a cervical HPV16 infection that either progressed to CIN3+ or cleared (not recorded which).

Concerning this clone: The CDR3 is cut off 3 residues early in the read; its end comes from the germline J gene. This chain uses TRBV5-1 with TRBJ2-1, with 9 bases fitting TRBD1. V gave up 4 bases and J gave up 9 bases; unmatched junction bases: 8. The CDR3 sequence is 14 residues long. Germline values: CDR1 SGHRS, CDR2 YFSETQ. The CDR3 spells CASSPIQGAGEQFF. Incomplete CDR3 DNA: TGCGCCAGCAGCCCAATACAGGGGGCGGGTGAG.

The CDR3 region is CSAREYTDTQYF. CDR3 DNA (partial): TGCAGTGCTAGAGAATACACAGATACG. The chain links TRBV20-1 to TRBJ2-3, with D hard to call. The read ends 3 residues before the CDR3 terminus; that terminus is restored from the germline J gene. The CDR3 is made up of 12 amino acids. V was cut by 0 bases and J by 2 bases, with 3 bases left in between. Germline V CDR1 and CDR2: DFQATT, SNEGSKA (reference sequence).

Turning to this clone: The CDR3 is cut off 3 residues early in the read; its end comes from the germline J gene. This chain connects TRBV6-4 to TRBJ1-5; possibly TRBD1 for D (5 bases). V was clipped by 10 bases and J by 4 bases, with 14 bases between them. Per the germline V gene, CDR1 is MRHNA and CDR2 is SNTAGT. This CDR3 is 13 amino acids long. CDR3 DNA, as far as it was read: TGTGCCACCGCGAAAGGGGCGAATCAGCCC. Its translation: CATAKGANQP. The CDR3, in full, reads CATAKGANQPQHF.

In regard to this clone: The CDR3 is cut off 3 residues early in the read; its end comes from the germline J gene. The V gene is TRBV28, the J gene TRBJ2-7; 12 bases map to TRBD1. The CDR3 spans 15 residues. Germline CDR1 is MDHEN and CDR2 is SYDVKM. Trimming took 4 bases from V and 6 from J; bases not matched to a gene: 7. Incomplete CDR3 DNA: TGTGCCAGCAGTTCTCCGGGACAGGGGGCTACCGAG. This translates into CASSSPGQGATE. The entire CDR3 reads CASSSPGQGATEQYF.

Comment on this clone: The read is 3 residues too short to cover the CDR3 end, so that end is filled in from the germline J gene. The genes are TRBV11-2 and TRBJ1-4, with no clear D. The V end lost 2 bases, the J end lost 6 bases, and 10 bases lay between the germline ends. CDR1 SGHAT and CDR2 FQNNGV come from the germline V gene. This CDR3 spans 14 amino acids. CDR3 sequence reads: CASSLSRRDEKLFF. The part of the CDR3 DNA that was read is TGTGCCAGCAGCTTATCCCGGCGGGATGAAAAA.

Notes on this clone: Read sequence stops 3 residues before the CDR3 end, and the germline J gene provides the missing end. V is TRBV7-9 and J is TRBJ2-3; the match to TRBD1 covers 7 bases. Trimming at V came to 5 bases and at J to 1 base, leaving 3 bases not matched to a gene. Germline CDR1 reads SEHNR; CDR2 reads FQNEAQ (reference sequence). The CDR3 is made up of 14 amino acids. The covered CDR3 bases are TGTGCCAGCAGCGACAGGGAAGGCACAGATACG. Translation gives CASSDREGTDT. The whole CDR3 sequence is CASSDREGTDTQYF.

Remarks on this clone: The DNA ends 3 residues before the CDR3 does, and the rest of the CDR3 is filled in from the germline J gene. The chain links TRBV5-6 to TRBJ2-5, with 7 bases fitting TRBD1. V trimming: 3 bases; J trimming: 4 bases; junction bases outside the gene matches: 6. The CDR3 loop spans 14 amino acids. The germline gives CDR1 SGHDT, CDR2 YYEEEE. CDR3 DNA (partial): TGTGCCAGCAGCTCAACAGGGGTCCGAGAGACC. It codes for CASSSTGVRET. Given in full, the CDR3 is CASSSTGVRETQYF. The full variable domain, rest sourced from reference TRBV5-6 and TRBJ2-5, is DAGVTQSPTHLIKTRGQQVTLRCSPKSGHDTVSWYQQALGQGPQFIFQYYEEEERQRGNFPDRFSGHQFPNYSSELNVNALLLGDSALYLCASSSTGVRETQYFGPGTRLLVL.

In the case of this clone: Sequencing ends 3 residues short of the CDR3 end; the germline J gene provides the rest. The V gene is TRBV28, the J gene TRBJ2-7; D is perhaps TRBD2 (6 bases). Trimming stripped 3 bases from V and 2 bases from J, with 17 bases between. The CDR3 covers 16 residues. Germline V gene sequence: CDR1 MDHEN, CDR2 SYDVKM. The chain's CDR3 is CASSFNVMGGTYEQYF. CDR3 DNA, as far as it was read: TGTGCCAGCAGTTTTAATGTTATGGGGGGTACCTACGAG. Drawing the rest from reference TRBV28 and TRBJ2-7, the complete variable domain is DVKVTQSSRYLVKRTGEKVFLECVQDMDHENMFWYRQDPGLGLRLIYFSYDVKMKEKGDIPEGYSVSREKKERFSLILESASTNQTSMYLCASSFNVMGGTYEQYFGPGTRLTVT.

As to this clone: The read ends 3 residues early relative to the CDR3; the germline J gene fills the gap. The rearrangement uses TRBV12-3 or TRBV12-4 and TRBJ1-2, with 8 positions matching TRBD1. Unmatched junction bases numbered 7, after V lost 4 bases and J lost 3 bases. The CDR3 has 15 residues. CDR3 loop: CASSSAGTGYYGYTF. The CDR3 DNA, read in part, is TGTGCCAGCAGTTCCGCCGGGACAGGCTACTATGGC.

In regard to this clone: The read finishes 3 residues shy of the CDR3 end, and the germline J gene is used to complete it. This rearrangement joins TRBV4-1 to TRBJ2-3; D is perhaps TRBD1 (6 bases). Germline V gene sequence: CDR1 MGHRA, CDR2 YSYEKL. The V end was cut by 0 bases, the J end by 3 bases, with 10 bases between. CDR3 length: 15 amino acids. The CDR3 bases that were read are TGCGCCAGCAGCCAAGAAGGGGGAAAAACAGATACG. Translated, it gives CASSQEGGKTDT. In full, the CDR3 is CASSQEGGKTDTQYF.

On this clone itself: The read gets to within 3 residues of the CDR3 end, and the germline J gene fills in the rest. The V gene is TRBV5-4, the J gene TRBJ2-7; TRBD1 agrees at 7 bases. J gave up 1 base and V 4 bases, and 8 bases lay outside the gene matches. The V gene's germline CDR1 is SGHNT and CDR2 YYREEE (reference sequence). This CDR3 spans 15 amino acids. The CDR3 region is CASSRRSGQSYEQYF. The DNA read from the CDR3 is TGTGCCAGCAGCCGGAGATCGGGACAGTCCTACGAG.

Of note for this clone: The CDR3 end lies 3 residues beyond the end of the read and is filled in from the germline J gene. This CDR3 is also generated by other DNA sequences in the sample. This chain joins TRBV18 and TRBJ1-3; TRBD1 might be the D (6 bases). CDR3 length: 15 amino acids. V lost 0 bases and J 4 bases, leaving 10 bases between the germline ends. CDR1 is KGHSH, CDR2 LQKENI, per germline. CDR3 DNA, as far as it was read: TGTGCCAGCTCACCACCACAGGGTAGAGGAAACACC. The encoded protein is CASSPPQGRGNT. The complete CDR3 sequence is CASSPPQGRGNTIYF.

The part of the CDR3 DNA that was read is TGTGCCAGCAGTGAAAGGGACAGGGGGTATGGC. Its translation: CASSERDRGYG. The complete CDR3 sequence is CASSERDRGYGYTF. V and J are TRBV6-1 and TRBJ1-2; 11 bases fit TRBD1. The sequence runs out 3 residues before the end of the CDR3; the remainder is reconstructed from the germline J gene. Germline V gene sequence: CDR1 MNHNS, CDR2 SASEGT. Trimming took 2 bases from V and 5 from J; bases not matched to a gene: 1. The CDR3 is 14 amino acids.

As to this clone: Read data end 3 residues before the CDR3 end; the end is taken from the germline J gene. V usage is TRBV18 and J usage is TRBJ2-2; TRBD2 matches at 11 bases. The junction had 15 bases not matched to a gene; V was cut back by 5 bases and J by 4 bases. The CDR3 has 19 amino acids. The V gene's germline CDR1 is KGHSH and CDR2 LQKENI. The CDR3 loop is CASSVRLAGRTKSTGELFF. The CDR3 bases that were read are TGTGCCAGCTCAGTAAGACTAGCGGGGAGAACTAAGAGCACCGGGGAG. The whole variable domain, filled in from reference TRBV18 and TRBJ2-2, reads NAGVMQNPRHLVRRRGQEARLRCSPMKGHSHVYWYRQLPEEGLKFMVYLQKENIIDESGMPKERFSAEFPKEGPSILRIQQVVRGDSAAYFCASSVRLAGRTKSTGELFFGEGSRLTVL.

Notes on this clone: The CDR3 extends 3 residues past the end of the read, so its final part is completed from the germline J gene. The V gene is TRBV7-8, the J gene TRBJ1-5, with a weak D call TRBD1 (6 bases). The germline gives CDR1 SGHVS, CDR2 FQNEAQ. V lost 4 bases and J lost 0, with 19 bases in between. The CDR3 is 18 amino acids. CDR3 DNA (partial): TGTGCCAGCAGCTCCAGGGGACGGGATGCTTATAGCAATCAGCCC. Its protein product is CASSSRGRDAYSNQP. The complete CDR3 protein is CASSSRGRDAYSNQPQHF. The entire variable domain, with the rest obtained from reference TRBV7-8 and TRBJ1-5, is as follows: GAGVSQSPRYKVAKRGQDVALRCDPISGHVSLFWYQQALGQGPEFLTYFQNEAQLDKSGLPSDRFFAERPEGSVSTLKIQRTQQEDSAVYLCASSSRGRDAYSNQPQHFGDGTRLSIL.

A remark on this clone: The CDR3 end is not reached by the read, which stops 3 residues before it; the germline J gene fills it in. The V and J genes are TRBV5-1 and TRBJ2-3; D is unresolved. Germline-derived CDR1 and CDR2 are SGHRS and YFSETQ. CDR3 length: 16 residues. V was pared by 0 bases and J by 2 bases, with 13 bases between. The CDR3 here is CASSLELRSYTDTQYF. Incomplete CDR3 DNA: TGCGCCAGCAGCTTGGAGTTGCGGTCCTACACAGATACG.

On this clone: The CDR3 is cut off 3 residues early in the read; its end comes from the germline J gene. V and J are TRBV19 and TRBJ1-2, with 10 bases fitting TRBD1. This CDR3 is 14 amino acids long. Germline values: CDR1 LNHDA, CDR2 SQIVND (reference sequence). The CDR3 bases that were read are TGTGCCAGTAGTGGGACAGGGGTCGGCTACGAC. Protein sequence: CASSGTGVGYD. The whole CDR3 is CASSGTGVGYDYTF.

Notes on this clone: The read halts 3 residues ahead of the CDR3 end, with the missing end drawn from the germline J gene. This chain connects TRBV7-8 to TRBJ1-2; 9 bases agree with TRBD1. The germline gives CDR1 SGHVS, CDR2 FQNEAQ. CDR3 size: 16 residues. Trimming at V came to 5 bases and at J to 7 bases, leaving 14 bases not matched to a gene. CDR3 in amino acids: CASSPSSAGQGIGYTF. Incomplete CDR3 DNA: TGTGCCAGCAGCCCAAGCTCCGCGGGACAGGGAATTGGC. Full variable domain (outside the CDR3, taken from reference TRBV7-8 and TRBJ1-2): GAGVSQSPRYKVAKRGQDVALRCDPISGHVSLFWYQQALGQGPEFLTYFQNEAQLDKSGLPSDRFFAERPEGSVSTLKIQRTQQEDSAVYLCASSPSSAGQGIGYTFGSGTRLTVV.

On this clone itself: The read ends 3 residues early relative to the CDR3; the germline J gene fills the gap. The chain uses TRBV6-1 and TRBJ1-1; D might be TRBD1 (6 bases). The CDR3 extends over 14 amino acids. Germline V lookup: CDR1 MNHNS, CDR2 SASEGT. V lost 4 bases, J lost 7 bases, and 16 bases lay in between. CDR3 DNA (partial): TGTGCCAGCAGTGGCACACAGGGCTATCTTGAA. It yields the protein CASSGTQGYLE. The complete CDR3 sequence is CASSGTQGYLEAFF.

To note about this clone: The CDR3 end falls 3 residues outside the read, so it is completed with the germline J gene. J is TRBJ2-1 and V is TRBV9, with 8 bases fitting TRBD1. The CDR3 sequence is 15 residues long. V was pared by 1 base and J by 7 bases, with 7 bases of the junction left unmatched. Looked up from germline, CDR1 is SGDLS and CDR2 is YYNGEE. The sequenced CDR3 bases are TGTGCCAGCAGCGTATCAGGGGGCGTAGGTAATGAG. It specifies CASSVSGGVGNE. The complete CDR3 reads CASSVSGGVGNEQFF.

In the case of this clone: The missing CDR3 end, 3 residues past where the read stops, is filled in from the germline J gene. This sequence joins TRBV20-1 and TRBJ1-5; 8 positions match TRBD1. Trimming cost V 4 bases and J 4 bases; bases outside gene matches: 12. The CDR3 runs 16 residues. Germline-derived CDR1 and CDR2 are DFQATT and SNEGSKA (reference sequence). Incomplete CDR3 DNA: TGCAGTGCTATACAAGGCCGGGACAGGAAAAATCAGCCC. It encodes CSAIQGRDRKNQP. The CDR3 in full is CSAIQGRDRKNQPQHF.

The CDR3 spells CASGSSQTGAFNYGYTF. The sequenced part of the CDR3 DNA is TGTGCTAGTGGTTCCTCCCAAACAGGAGCCTTTAACTATGGC. V and J are TRBV12-5 and TRBJ1-2, with D maybe TRBD1 (5 bases). The missing CDR3 end, 3 residues past where the read stops, is filled in from the germline J gene. CDR1 and CDR2 from the germline V gene are LGHNT and FRNRAP. V lost 4 bases to trimming and J lost 1 base, with 19 bases between them. This CDR3 has 17 amino acids.

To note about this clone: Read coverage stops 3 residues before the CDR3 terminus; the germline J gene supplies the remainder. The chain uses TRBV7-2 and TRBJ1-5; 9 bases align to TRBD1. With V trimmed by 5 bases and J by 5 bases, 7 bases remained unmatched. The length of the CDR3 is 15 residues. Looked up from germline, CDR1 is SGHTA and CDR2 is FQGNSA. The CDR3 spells CASSLGQGLHQPQHF. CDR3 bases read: TGTGCCAGCAGCCTAGGACAGGGGTTACATCAGCCC.

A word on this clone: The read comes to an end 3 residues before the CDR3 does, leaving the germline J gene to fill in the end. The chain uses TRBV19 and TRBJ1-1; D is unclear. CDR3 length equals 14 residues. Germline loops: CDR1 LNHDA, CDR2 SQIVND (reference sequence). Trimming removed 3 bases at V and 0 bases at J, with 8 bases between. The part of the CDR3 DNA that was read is TGTGCCAGTAGTATGGGCACAGTGAACACTGAA. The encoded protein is CASSMGTVNTE. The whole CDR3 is CASSMGTVNTEAFF.